This T cell receptor (beta chain) is from a study of T cells in tuberculosis. V lost 1 base, J lost 0 bases, and 13 bases stayed unmatched. Germline lookup yields CDR1 SGHRS and CDR2 YFSETQ. The CDR3 is 19 residues long. On this clone: Its cognate antigen is unknown.

General study findings and limits: Selection depended on which cryopreserved specimens were available. Shorter CDR3-alpha in active tuberculosis partly drove smaller distances.

Some clones are missing from TCRdb's copy, which holds only in-frame ones; the method was immunoSEQ multiplex PCR. This table holds around 39,000 clones, 93% found once. The J gene is TRBJ2-3, the V gene TRBV5-1; TRBD2 agrees at 8 bases. This TCR came from a donor between 10 and 35 years old with latent tuberculosis or without tuberculosis infection. Sequenced input: PBMCs. The CDR3 nucleotides read TGCGCCAGCAGCTTGAGGTCGTCGGGACTAGTGAAGAGCACAGATACGCAGTATTTT. Protein sequence: CASSLRSSGLVKSTDTQYF.